The 21 T cell receptor beta chains in this list originate from one sample, sequenced in a study of PD-1 blockade in classical Hodgkin lymphoma. Regarding time point: cycle 4 day 1 (C4D1), after 6 weeks of nivolumab. Every patient had relapsed following autologous stem cell transplantation, and cohorts differed in brentuximab vedotin exposure. Here immunoSEQ multiplex PCR was the method, and the copy in TCRdb shows in-frame clones only, minus some. The sample comprises roughly 94,000 clones, 93% of which are singletons, and roughly 2% rests with the top ten. The sequenced sample was peripheral blood mononuclear cells (PBMCs), obtained before the fourth cycle of nivolumab. The origin of the receptors is a human donor with classical Hodgkin lymphoma.

V is TRBV30 and J is TRBJ1-5, with 7 bases lining up with TRBD1. V gave up 5 bases and J gave up 1 base; unmatched junction bases: 5. There are 14 residues in the CDR3. Germline V gene sequence: CDR1 GTSNPN, CDR2 SVGIG (reference sequence). CDR3 in amino acids: CAWGDSLSNQPQHF. The DNA of the CDR3 is TGTGCCTGGGGGGACAGTTTGAGCAATCAGCCCCAGCATTTT.

CDR3: CSVVWGSAYEQYF. The DNA for the CDR3 is TGCAGCGTTGTATGGGGGAGTGCGTACGAGCAGTACTTC. The chain joins TRBV29-1 to TRBJ2-7; D could derive from TRBD1 or TRBD2 (5 bases each). Germline V CDR1 and CDR2: SQVTM, ANQGSEA. V was cut by 4 bases and J by 4 bases, with 14 bases left in between. The CDR3 length is 13 residues.

This clone appeared a few times. The genes are TRBV19 and TRBJ1-5; TRBD1 agrees at 8 bases. The CDR3 covers 13 residues. Trimming took 6 bases from V and 6 from J; bases not matched to a gene: 4. Germline V gene data show CDR1 as LNHDA and CDR2 as SQIVND (reference sequence). CDR3 amino acids: CASRGTGGQPQHF. CDR3 DNA: TGTGCCAGTAGGGGGACAGGCGGTCAGCCCCAGCATTTT. Using reference TRBV19 and TRBJ1-5 for the parts outside the CDR3, the full variable domain is DGGITQSPKYLFRKEGQNVTLSCEQNLNHDAMYWYRQDPGQGLRLIYYSQIVNDFQKGDIAEGYSVSREKKESFPLTVTSAQKNPTAFYLCASRGTGGQPQHFGDGTRLSIL.

V and J are TRBV5-1 and TRBJ1-3; perhaps TRBD1 as D (5 bases). Germline CDR1 is SGHRS and CDR2 is YFSETQ. This CDR3 is 16 amino acids long. V was shortened by 4 bases and J by 2 bases, with 16 bases between the two germline ends. The CDR3 spells CASSNRLGLAGNTIYF. In DNA form, the CDR3 reads TGCGCCAGCAGCAACAGGTTGGGTTTAGCTGGAAACACCATATATTTT. Variable domain in full (rest from reference TRBV5-1 and TRBJ1-3): KAGVTQTPRYLIKTRGQQVTLSCSPISGHRSVSWYQQTPGQGLQFLFEYFSETQRNKGNFPGRFSGRQFSNSRSEMNVSTLELGDSALYLCASSNRLGLAGNTIYFGEGSWLTVV.

The V call is TRBV27, the J call TRBJ2-7; unclear D gene. Germline V gene data show CDR1 as MNHEY and CDR2 as SMNVEV (reference sequence). V lost 4 bases and J 2 bases, leaving 15 bases between the germline ends. The CDR3 is 15 residues long. CDR3: CASSSARRSAYEQYF. The CDR3 DNA sequence: TGTGCCAGCAGTTCCGCCCGACGCTCGGCCTACGAGCAGTACTTC.

This rearrangement joins TRBV27 to TRBJ1-5; 7 positions agree with TRBD1. V gave up 0 bases and J gave up 6 bases; unmatched junction bases: 5. The CDR3 loop spans 15 amino acids. Germline lookup yields CDR1 MNHEY and CDR2 SMNVEV (reference sequence). CDR3 amino acids: CASSLSGQTGQPQHF. In DNA, the CDR3 is TGTGCCAGCAGTTTATCGGGACAGACTGGTCAGCCCCAGCATTTT.

The chain employs TRBV2 and TRBJ1-1, with 9 bases lining up with TRBD1. Trimming at V came to 4 bases and at J to 13 bases, leaving 13 bases not matched to a gene. The CDR3 sequence is 14 residues long. Germline V CDR1 and CDR2: SNHLY, FYNNEI. In DNA form, the CDR3 reads TGTGCCAGCAGTGCGAGGACAGGGGATACAGTAGGTTTCTTT. Translating gives CASSARTGDTVGFF. The full variable domain, its missing parts supplied by reference TRBV2 and TRBJ1-1, is EPEVTQTPSHQVTQMGQEVILRCVPISNHLYFYWYRQILGQKVEFLVSFYNNEISEKSEIFDDQFSVERPDGSNFTLKIRSTKLEDSAMYFCASSARTGDTVGFFGQGTRLTVV.

This chain links TRBV10-3 with TRBJ2-1; TRBD2 matches 9 bases. CDR3 length: 15 amino acids. Per germline, CDR1 ENHRY and CDR2 SYGVKD. The trim removed 6 bases at V and 6 bases at J, leaving 9 bases unmatched. The CDR3 sequence is CAIRLAGESGNEQFF. CDR3 sequence (DNA): TGTGCCATCAGATTAGCGGGAGAGTCGGGCAATGAGCAGTTCTTC.

This clone appeared once. The chain is built from TRBV6-5 and TRBJ2-5; D is possibly TRBD1 (5 bases). Germline assignment: CDR1 MNHEY and CDR2 SVGAGI. CDR3 length equals 14 residues. V lost 2 bases, J lost 3 bases, and 10 bases lay in between. The CDR3 DNA reads TGTGCCAGCAGTTACATGGAGACAGAAGAGACCCAGTACTTC. As protein: CASSYMETEETQYF.

The chain links TRBV7-9 to TRBJ2-1, with D unresolved. Trimming took 1 base from V and 1 from J, leaving 2 bases between them. Germline CDR1 and CDR2: SEHNR and FQNEAQ (reference sequence). CDR3 size: 13 residues. CDR3 DNA: TGTGCCAGCAGCTTAGGATCCTACAATGAGCAGTTCTTC. Protein product: CASSLGSYNEQFF.

V usage is TRBV5-6 and J usage is TRBJ1-5, with D possibly being TRBD1 (5 bases). Germline CDR1 SGHDT, CDR2 YYEEEE. This CDR3 contains 13 residues. V was clipped by 0 bases and J by 4 bases, with 5 bases between them. This chain's CDR3 is CASSLDRNQPQHF. CDR3 coding DNA: TGTGCCAGCAGCTTGGACAGGAATCAGCCCCAGCATTTT.

The chain links TRBV28 to TRBJ1-5; 10 nucleotides agree with TRBD1. J gave up 7 bases and V 5 bases, and 5 bases lay outside the gene matches. The CDR3 has 14 residues. Germline V gene data show CDR1 as MDHEN and CDR2 as SYDVKM. The CDR3 loop is CASSPGQGTQPQHF. DNA for the CDR3: TGTGCCAGCAGTCCGGGACAGGGGACCCAGCCCCAGCATTTT.

This sequence joins TRBV19 and TRBJ2-7, with D possibly matching TRBD2 (6 bases). Germline loops: CDR1 LNHDA, CDR2 SQIVND (reference sequence). V was trimmed by 1 base and J by 4 bases, leaving 8 bases between them. CDR3 length: 13 residues. CDR3 amino acids: CASSIGRGYEQYF. The CDR3 DNA reads TGTGCCAGTAGTATAGGACGGGGGTACGAGCAGTACTTC.

CDR3: CAWSFPGGNTIYF. CDR3 coding DNA: TGTGCCTGGAGTTTCCCCGGGGGAAACACCATATATTTT. This chain links TRBV30 with TRBJ1-3; D gene unclear. In germline, CDR1 is GTSNPN, CDR2 SVGIG (reference sequence). Trimming took off 2 bases at V and 4 bases at J, with 9 bases between the two ends. CDR3 length: 13 amino acids.

This chain connects TRBV6-1 to TRBJ2-3, with D hard to call. CDR1 MNHNS and CDR2 SASEGT come from the germline V gene. V was cut by 3 bases and J by 2 bases, with 9 bases left in between. This CDR3 contains 14 residues. The CDR3 protein is CASSDSHYTDTQYF. As DNA, the CDR3 is TGTGCCAGCAGTGATTCCCACTACACAGATACGCAGTATTTT.

Here the CDR3 DNA reads TGTGCCAGCAGCTTAGTGGGGGGCCGAGAGACCCAGTACTTC. Translating gives CASSLVGGRETQYF. The V and J genes are TRBV13 and TRBJ2-5; D tentatively fits TRBD1 or TRBD2 (6 bases each). Looked up from germline, CDR1 is PRHDT and CDR2 is FYEKMQ (reference sequence). There are 14 residues in the CDR3. V gave up 1 base and J gave up 4 bases, with 10 bases separating them.

This clone was observed once. The chain uses TRBV9 and TRBJ1-3; 7 nucleotides align to TRBD1. The CDR3 is 20 amino acids. Germline V CDR1 and CDR2: SGDLS, YYNGEE. V lost 3 bases, J lost 0 bases, and 18 bases stayed unmatched. In nucleotides, the CDR3 is TGTGCCAGCAGCGGGGTCGGGAAGGGACAGACGACACCCTCTGGAAACACCATATATTTT. It codes for CASSGVGKGQTTPSGNTIYF.

The chain's CDR3 is CASSRRLAGEQFF. The CDR3 nucleotides are TGTGCCAGCAGTCGCCGACTAGCAGGAGAGCAGTTCTTC. The chain links TRBV6-5 to TRBJ2-1; the match to TRBD2 covers 7 bases. Trimming at V came to 5 bases and at J to 10 bases, leaving 8 bases not matched to a gene. The CDR3 loop spans 13 amino acids. CDR1 and CDR2 (germline): MNHEY, SVGAGI.

This chain uses TRBV9 with TRBJ2-6, with TRBD1 as a possible D gene (6 bases). Germline CDR1 and CDR2: SGDLS and YYNGEE. The CDR3 has 17 residues. V was trimmed by 2 bases and J by 3 bases, leaving 15 bases between them. The chain's CDR3 is CASSVVRGPGGANVLTF. The CDR3 bases are TGTGCCAGCAGCGTTGTCAGGGGCCCTGGTGGGGCCAACGTCCTGACTTTC.

The V call is TRBV9, the J call TRBJ2-2; TRBD2 matches 7 bases. Germline V lookup: CDR1 SGDLS, CDR2 YYNGEE. The CDR3 sequence is 17 residues long. V gave up 0 bases and J gave up 6 bases; unmatched junction bases: 11. The DNA of the CDR3 is TGTGCCAGCAGCGTAGTGGGAGGGGCGCTTGTATCCGGGGAGCTGTTTTTT. This codes for CASSVVGGALVSGELFF.

The rearrangement joins TRBV27 to TRBJ2-1; possibly TRBD1 or TRBD2 for D (6 bases each). With 4 bases removed from V and 4 bases from J, the gap between germline ends came to 14 bases. There are 15 residues in the CDR3. The germline gives CDR1 MNHEY, CDR2 SMNVEV (reference sequence). The CDR3 DNA reads TGTGCCAGCAGTTCGGGGGCCCTAGGGTACAATGAGCAGTTCTTC. Translating gives CASSSGALGYNEQFF.